The sequence of this T cell receptor (beta chain) was determined in a study of T-cell reconstitution after alpha-beta-depleted transplantation in children. During its preparation, the TCRbeta library received unique molecular identifiers. TCRdb used MiXCR to reprocess the PCR reads, holding one entry per CDR3 protein. In the table there are around 960,000 distinct CDR3 sequences, roughly 31% of which are singletons. As regards this clonotype: Its antigen is as yet unknown.

Study-level results: At one year after transplant, newly produced T cells mostly accounted for T-cell counts and diversity.

Looked up from germline, CDR1 is LGHNT and CDR2 is FRNRAP. V shed 2 bases and J 3 bases; nucleotides not matched to a gene: 12. This CDR3 has 18 amino acids. This chain uses TRBV12-5 with TRBJ2-2; TRBD1 matches at 7 bases. Sequencing was performed on PBMCs, mostly from graft donor cells, taken 360 days after TCRalphabeta/CD19-depleted stem cell transplant. The TCR was taken from a boy under three years old who had a stem cell transplant for SCID, so the T cells may come from the graft donor. The CDR3 DNA follows: TGTGCTAGTGGTTTGTCCCCTCACCGGGACAGACACACCGGGGAGCTGTTTTTT. Protein sequence: CASGLSPHRDRHTGELFF.